The rows below give T cell receptor beta chains drawn from one sample of a study of T cells in Graves' hyperthyroidism and ophthalmopathy. MiXCR, applied by TCRdb to the multiplex PCR reads, yields one record per CDR3 protein. This table holds 750,000 to 950,000 distinct CDR3 sequences, roughly 40% found once. Source material: blood. These TCRs come from a man younger than 35 with Graves' hyperthyroidism. CDR3s include the opening cysteine and the closing phenylalanine or tryptophan.

J: TRBJ1-1
V: TRBV2
CDR3: CATLGKTEAFF

J: TRBJ2-7
V: TRBV20-1
CDR3: CSATSGRAYEQYF

J: TRBJ1-1
V: TRBV6-5
CDR3: CAIRMGSNTEAFF

J: TRBJ2-7
V: TRBV7-6
CDR3: CASRSASGRRGEQYF

J: TRBJ2-7
V: TRBV5-5
CDR3: CASSPRPQQTYEQYF

J: TRBJ1-3
V: TRBV10-3
CDR3: CAIRQGSGNTIYF

J: TRBJ2-5
V: TRBV10-3
CDR3: CAISESAAGETQYF

J: TRBJ2-5
V: TRBV10-3
CDR3: CAISGPGGETQYF

J: TRBJ2-2
V: TRBV19
CDR3: CASSIYANTGELFF

J: TRBJ2-2
V: TRBV12-3/TRBV12-4
CDR3: CASSLTGSAGELFF

J: TRBJ2-5
V: TRBV24-1
CDR3: CATSDGDRQETQYF

J: TRBJ2-7
V: TRBV29-1
CDR3: CSVEEGIAEQYF

J: TRBJ1-6
V: TRBV2
CDR3: CASSSWDRENSPLHF

J: TRBJ2-7
V: TRBV7-3
CDR3: CASSFQGAVREQYF

J: TRBJ2-5
V: TRBV9
CDR3: CASSDSSGQGVWETQYF

J: TRBJ2-7
V: TRBV24-1
CDR3: CASSPGGPKYEQYF

J: TRBJ1-5
V: TRBV7-9
CDR3: CASSEQGINQPQHF

J: TRBJ2-2
V: TRBV5-1
CDR3: CASSLNGHNTGELFF

J: TRBJ2-7
V: TRBV6-1
CDR3: CASSLYSGSYEQYF

J: TRBJ1-5
V: TRBV5-1
CDR3: CASRGISGPTSNQPQHF

J: TRBJ1-4
V: TRBV12-3/TRBV12-4
CDR3: CASGQTNEKLFF

J: TRBJ1-3
V: TRBV7-2
CDR3: CASSSHRGLGNTIYF

J: TRBJ1-3
V: TRBV9
CDR3: CASSTASSGNTIYF

J: TRBJ1-5
V: TRBV14
CDR3: CASSGFGQPQHF

J: TRBJ1-1
V: TRBV9
CDR3: CASSVDSNTEAFF

J: TRBJ1-1
V: TRBV5-1
CDR3: CASSLEGSVLNTEAFF

J: TRBJ2-5
V: TRBV9
CDR3: CASSQVGTGEETQYF

J: TRBJ2-2
V: TRBV19
CDR3: CASTPLTSGPNTGELFF

J: TRBJ1-5
V: TRBV2
CDR3: CASSPKSLRGERENQPQHF

J: TRBJ2-5
V: TRBV10-3
CDR3: CAISDAAEGQETQYF

J: TRBJ1-1
V: TRBV20-1
CDR3: CSATNPGRGNTEAFF

J: TRBJ2-7
V: TRBV20-1
CDR3: CSAIPFRSYEQYF

J: TRBJ1-2
V: TRBV12-3/TRBV12-4
CDR3: CASSLDGSFNYGYTF

J: TRBJ2-2
V: TRBV9
CDR3: CASSVGLGHTGELFF

J: TRBJ1-2
V: TRBV19
CDR3: CASVGAGGYGYTF

J: TRBJ2-5
V: TRBV12-3/TRBV12-4
CDR3: CASSYQGGTQYF

J: TRBJ1-6
V: TRBV19
CDR3: CASSETGDGGSPLHF

J: TRBJ1-5
V: TRBV19
CDR3: CASSRQVPRGPQHF

J: TRBJ1-1
V: TRBV25-1
CDR3: CACSASSGIGTEAFF

J: TRBJ2-7
V: TRBV5-4
CDR3: CASSLRDRVSEQYF

J: TRBJ1-1
V: TRBV7-6
CDR3: CASSQYVDGSYTEAFF

J: TRBJ1-6
V: TRBV29-1
CDR3: CSGDRDNSPLHF

J: TRBJ2-2
V: TRBV12-3/TRBV12-4
CDR3: CASTLGPRGGELFF

J: TRBJ1-1
V: TRBV2
CDR3: CASHITNTEAFF